A single sample is the source of the 29 T cell receptor beta chains below, sequenced in a study of blood T cells in healthy people across ages. Sample-barcoded 5' priming and a J-beta primer mix drove a second PCR of roughly 6 to 12 cycles. Each CDR3 protein gets one entry after TCRdb re-called the 5' RACE reads with MiXCR. The data show some 1.4 million distinct CDR3 sequences, roughly 40% seen once. Sample: blood. Receptors originate from a woman aged 18-29 years in good health.

Ten or more counts support this clonotype. The chain employs TRBV29-1 and TRBJ2-7, with D possibly being TRBD1 or TRBD2 (6 bases each). With 5 bases removed from V and 6 bases from J, the gap between germline ends came to 20 bases. The CDR3 is 14 residues long. Per germline, CDR1 SQVTM and CDR2 ANQGSEA. The CDR3 nucleotides are TGCAGCGTTTGGGGGGACATAGGAAATTCCGAGCAGTACTTC. Amino acid sequence: CSVWGDIGNSEQYF.

V and J are TRBV6-2 or TRBV6-3 and TRBJ1-1; D is unresolved. The CDR3 runs to 14 residues. Germline values: CDR1 MNHEY, CDR2 SVGEGT. Trimming removed 0 bases from V and 1 base from J, with 6 bases in between. CDR3 protein: CASSYSAQNTEAFF. CDR3 bases: TGTGCCAGCAGTTACTCGGCACAGAACACTGAAGCTTTCTTT.

This clonotype was found a few times. This chain uses TRBV20-1 with TRBJ2-7; 7 nucleotides line up with TRBD2. There are 15 residues in the CDR3. The V and J ends lost 1 base and 11 bases, in that order; junction bases with no gene match: 17. Germline V gene lookup returns CDR1 DFQATT and CDR2 SNEGSKA (reference sequence). The CDR3 DNA reads as TGCAGTGCTAGAGCCTCTAGTGTGGGAGGGCCTAAGAAGTACTTC. Its translation is CSARASSVGGPKKYF.

The CDR3 nucleotides read TGCAGTGCTATCAGGGCCACGAGCACAGATACGCAGTATTTT. Translation gives CSAIRATSTDTQYF. The chain joins TRBV20-1 to TRBJ2-3, with D possibly being TRBD1 (5 bases). Trimming left V 4 bases short and J 0 bases short, with 11 bases between. CDR3 length: 14 amino acids. Germline V lookup: CDR1 DFQATT, CDR2 SNEGSKA (reference sequence).

This clonotype was recorded once. This rearrangement joins TRBV6-5 to TRBJ2-1, with D maybe TRBD2 (7 bases). This CDR3 comprises 18 residues. Germline CDR1 is MNHEY and CDR2 is SVGAGI. V was trimmed by 5 bases and J by 1 base, leaving 21 bases between them. CDR3 DNA: TGTGCCAGCAGTGTACCCGAGGGGCGGGGGCTATCCTACAATGAGCAGTTCTTC. It yields the protein CASSVPEGRGLSYNEQFF.

This clonotype was observed a few times. The V gene is TRBV7-2, the J gene TRBJ2-3, with D tentatively TRBD1 (7 bases). This CDR3 has 17 residues. The V end lost 0 bases, the J end lost 8 bases, and 21 bases lay between the germline ends. The germline V gene encodes CDR1 SGHTA and CDR2 FQGNSA. The CDR3 is CASSLAGSRGTVGTQYF. Written as DNA, the CDR3 is TGTGCCAGCAGCTTAGCGGGGAGCAGGGGGACTGTCGGTACGCAGTATTTT.

The V and J genes are TRBV5-5 and TRBJ2-5; maybe TRBD2 (6 bases). Trimming took 3 bases from V and 11 from J, leaving 23 bases between them. Germline V gives CDR1 SGHKS, CDR2 YYEKEE (reference sequence). There are 15 residues in the CDR3. CDR3 loop: CASSWGTFGTGEQYF. The CDR3 coding sequence is TGTGCCAGCAGCTGGGGCACTTTTGGAACGGGGGAGCAGTACTTC.

The chain is built from TRBV6-5 and TRBJ1-1; no definite D call. CDR1 and CDR2 (germline): MNHEY, SVGAGI. Between the trimmed V and J ends, which lost 6 bases and 8 bases, there was a span of 25 bases. The CDR3 runs to 16 residues. CDR3 nucleotide sequence: TGTGCCAGCAGCCCTACCGGGCGGCTGGCGGTCCCCGAAGCTTTCTTT. Its translation is CASSPTGRLAVPEAFF.

The CDR3: CASSYSRLALDTQYF. The CDR3 coding sequence is TGTGCCAGCAGTTACTCGAGACTAGCTCTAGATACGCAGTATTTT. The gene calls are TRBV6-2 or TRBV6-3 and TRBJ2-3; TRBD2 matches at 7 bases. From germline, CDR1 is MNHEY and CDR2 SVGEGT. This CDR3 region has 15 residues. The trim removed 0 bases at V and 5 bases at J, leaving 5 bases unmatched.

The CDR3 protein is CAISDGISYNEQFF. In DNA form, the CDR3 reads TGTGCCATCAGTGACGGGATTTCCTACAATGAGCAGTTCTTC. V usage is TRBV10-3 and J usage is TRBJ2-1; possibly TRBD2 for D (5 bases). The V gene lost 3 bases and the J gene lost 1 base, with 7 bases spanning the gap. This CDR3 region has 14 residues. Per the germline V gene, CDR1 is ENHRY and CDR2 is SYGVKD.

This clonotype turned up a few times. This chain links TRBV13 with TRBJ1-2; tentatively, D is TRBD1 (5 bases). Germline V gene lookup returns CDR1 PRHDT and CDR2 FYEKMQ (reference sequence). V lost 5 bases and J 8 bases, leaving 15 bases between the germline ends. The CDR3 length is 13 residues. Written as DNA, the CDR3 is TGTGCCAGCAGCCCCCCCAGGGAGCAAGGCTACACCTTC. Its protein product is CASSPPREQGYTF.

This clonotype was counted between two and nine times. The chain couples TRBV6-5 to TRBJ2-5; TRBD2 aligns across 8 bases. The germline gives CDR1 MNHEY, CDR2 SVGAGI. Trimming cost V 0 bases and J 6 bases; bases outside gene matches: 18. This CDR3 contains 19 residues. CDR3 sequence: CASSYSKSGSLESGKTQYF. In DNA form, the CDR3 reads TGTGCCAGCAGTTACTCGAAAAGCGGGAGTCTGGAGTCGGGGAAGACCCAGTACTTC.

The chain combines TRBV6-5 with TRBJ1-6, with 7 bases matching TRBD1. Germline trimming cut 7 bases from V and 7 bases from J; bases unmatched to any gene: 7. From germline, CDR1 is MNHEY and CDR2 SVGAGI. The CDR3 spans 14 residues. The CDR3 DNA reads TGTGCCAGCACCGGACAGGTGTCCAATTCACCCCTCCACTTT. Its translation is CASTGQVSNSPLHF.

The rearrangement uses TRBV6-5 and TRBJ1-1; D gene ambiguous. Trimming pared 0 bases from V and 4 bases from J, leaving 12 bases between. In germline, CDR1 is MNHEY, CDR2 SVGAGI. This CDR3 is built from 15 residues. The CDR3 sequence: CASSYSAGIGTEAFF. CDR3 sequence (DNA): TGTGCCAGCAGTTACTCGGCCGGAATCGGCACTGAAGCTTTCTTT.

The chain couples TRBV28 to TRBJ2-5; D call uncertain. The J call may be mistaken, given a closer DNA end match to TRBJ2-1. CDR1 and CDR2 from the germline V gene are MDHEN and SYDVKM. The CDR3 spans 13 residues. CDR3 loop: CASRTRTQETQFF. CDR3 nucleotide sequence: TGTGCCAGCAGGACTCGGACGCAAGAGACCCAGTTCTTC.

This chain uses TRBV7-9 with TRBJ1-1; no definite D call. CDR3 size: 12 residues. Trimming pared 10 bases from V and 5 bases from J, leaving 14 bases between. Germline V lookup: CDR1 SEHNR, CDR2 FQNEAQ (reference sequence). In nucleotides, the CDR3 is TGTGCCACCCTGGGGAGTGAGACTGAAGCTTTCTTT. Its protein product is CATLGSETEAFF.

The rearrangement uses TRBV4-1 and TRBJ2-3; tentative D call: TRBD2 (6 bases). The V end was cut by 7 bases, the J end by 0 bases, with 17 bases between. Germline assignment: CDR1 MGHRA and CDR2 YSYEKL. There are 16 residues in the CDR3. DNA for the CDR3: TGCGCCAGCACCAGGAGGGAAAATCCTAGCACAGATACGCAGTATTTT. It codes for CASTRRENPSTDTQYF.

V gene TRBV5-1 combines with J gene TRBJ2-5; 9 bases fit TRBD2. The length of the CDR3 is 15 residues. Germline CDR1 and CDR2: SGHRS and YFSETQ. V lost 0 bases, J lost 1 base, and 1 base stayed unmatched. CDR3 protein: CASSLASGTQETQYF. In nucleotides, the CDR3 is TGCGCCAGCAGCTTGGCTAGCGGGACCCAAGAGACCCAGTACTTC.

This clonotype turned up a few times. The chain has TRBV5-1 and TRBJ1-1, with a weak D call TRBD1 (6 bases). Germline V gene sequence: CDR1 SGHRS, CDR2 YFSETQ. This CDR3 region has 15 residues. V gave up 0 bases and J gave up 4 bases, with 13 bases separating them. CDR3 amino acids: CASSLAGGGGTEAFF. CDR3 DNA sequence: TGCGCCAGCAGCTTGGCCGGGGGCGGCGGCACTGAAGCTTTCTTT. Together with reference TRBV5-1 and TRBJ1-1, the CDR3 gives the full variable domain: KAGVTQTPRYLIKTRGQQVTLSCSPISGHRSVSWYQQTPGQGLQFLFEYFSETQRNKGNFPGRFSGRQFSNSRSEMNVSTLELGDSALYLCASSLAGGGGTEAFFGQGTRLTVV.

The chain uses TRBV19 and TRBJ2-7; TRBD1 is a possible D gene (6 bases). V lost 2 bases to trimming and J lost 3 bases, with 8 bases between them. CDR1 LNHDA and CDR2 SQIVND come from the germline V gene (reference sequence). The CDR3 consists of 13 residues. CDR3: CASSIKGGYEQYF. The CDR3 DNA reads TGTGCCAGTAGTATAAAAGGGGGCTACGAGCAGTACTTC. The variable domain in full, completed from reference TRBV19 and TRBJ2-7, reads DGGITQSPKYLFRKEGQNVTLSCEQNLNHDAMYWYRQDPGQGLRLIYYSQIVNDFQKGDIAEGYSVSREKKESFPLTVTSAQKNPTAFYLCASSIKGGYEQYFGPGTRLTVT.

The gene calls are TRBV28 and TRBJ2-2; 8 positions agree with TRBD2. Germline CDR1 is MDHEN and CDR2 is SYDVKM. The junction had 10 bases not matched to a gene; V was cut back by 3 bases and J by 7 bases. The CDR3 is 16 amino acids. The CDR3 nucleotides are TGTGCCAGCAGTTTCCGAGCGGGGGCGCGAGGCGGGGAGCTGTTTTTT. Translating gives CASSFRAGARGGELFF.

V and J are TRBV28 and TRBJ2-1; 7 positions match TRBD2. J was trimmed by 6 bases and V by 8 bases; bases with no gene match: 7. This CDR3 spans 13 amino acids. Per the germline V gene, CDR1 is MDHEN and CDR2 is SYDVKM. CDR3 sequence reads: CASGGGSVNEQFF. CDR3 bases: TGTGCCAGCGGGGGGGGGTCGGTCAATGAGCAGTTCTTC. The full variable domain, its missing parts supplied by reference TRBV28 and TRBJ2-1, is DVKVTQSSRYLVKRTGEKVFLECVQDMDHENMFWYRQDPGLGLRLIYFSYDVKMKEKGDIPEGYSVSREKKERFSLILESASTNQTSMYLCASGGGSVNEQFFGPGTRLTVL.

This chain links TRBV7-2 with TRBJ2-5; no clear D. Germline assignment: CDR1 SGHTA and CDR2 FQGNSA. V was pared by 5 bases and J by 1 base, with 11 bases between. CDR3 length equals 14 residues. The CDR3 reads CASSTSVSQETQYF. The CDR3 DNA sequence: TGTGCCAGCAGCACTTCGGTTAGCCAAGAGACCCAGTACTTC.

The chain combines TRBV13 with TRBJ1-2; D call uncertain. Germline CDR1 reads PRHDT; CDR2 reads FYEKMQ (reference sequence). V was pared by 5 bases and J by 4 bases, with 14 bases between. This CDR3 region has 14 residues. CDR3 region: CASSRKANSYGYTF. Written as DNA, the CDR3 is TGTGCCAGCAGCCGGAAAGCGAATTCCTATGGCTACACCTTC. The full variable domain, its missing parts supplied by reference TRBV13 and TRBJ1-2, is AAGVIQSPRHLIKEKRETATLKCYPIPRHDTVYWYQQGPGQDPQFLISFYEKMQSDKGSIPDRFSAQQFSDYHSELNMSSLELGDSALYFCASSRKANSYGYTFGSGTRLTVV.

V is TRBV2 and J is TRBJ1-2; 9 nucleotides agree with TRBD1. Germline V CDR1 and CDR2: SNHLY, FYNNEI. With V trimmed by 5 bases and J by 7 bases, 8 bases remained unmatched. The CDR3 sequence is 14 residues long. CDR3 DNA: TGTGCCAGCAGTTTTACCGGGACAGGGCCTGGCTACACCTTC. It is translated as CASSFTGTGPGYTF.

This rearrangement joins TRBV15 to TRBJ2-1, with D tentatively TRBD1 (5 bases). Germline loops: CDR1 LNHNV, CDR2 YYDKDF (reference sequence). Trimming pared 4 bases from V and 7 bases from J, leaving 23 bases between. The CDR3 runs to 17 residues. The CDR3 bases are TGTGCCACCAGCAAAGGGGCGTTTGGGGCAGGGCTTAATGAGCAGTTCTTC. The encoded protein is CATSKGAFGAGLNEQFF. The full variable domain, with the rest looked up from reference TRBV15 and TRBJ2-1, is DAMVIQNPRYQVTQFGKPVTLSCSQTLNHNVMYWYQQKSSQAPKLLFHYYDKDFNNEADTPDNFQSRRPNTSFCFLDIRSPGLGDTAMYLCATSKGAFGAGLNEQFFGPGTRLTVL.

The chain links TRBV15 to TRBJ2-1, with TRBD2 identical over 9 bases. V dropped 5 bases and J dropped 13; count of bases not matched to a gene: 18. The CDR3 is made up of 16 amino acids. Per germline, CDR1 LNHNV and CDR2 YYDKDF (reference sequence). The CDR3 protein is CATSSLAGSGKETQFF. DNA of the CDR3: TGTGCCACCAGCTCCCTAGCGGGATCCGGAAAAGAGACCCAGTTCTTC.

The CDR3 nucleotides read TGTGCCATCAGTGAGGGAGCTACCCAAGAGACCCAGTACTTC. Translation: CAISEGATQETQYF. The rearrangement joins TRBV10-3 to TRBJ2-5; D not certain. Germline values: CDR1 ENHRY, CDR2 SYGVKD. The CDR3 totals 14 residues. The V end lost 2 bases, the J end lost 1 base, and 8 bases lay between the germline ends.

The chain has TRBV20-1 and TRBJ2-1; 9 bases fit TRBD1. Germline CDR1 and CDR2: DFQATT and SNEGSKA (reference sequence). The V segment lost 4 bases and the J segment 9 bases; nucleotides outside the gene matches: 7. This CDR3 is built from 13 residues. The CDR3 coding sequence is TGCAGTGCTACGGGACAGGGTATAGGTGAGCAGTTCTTC. It codes for CSATGQGIGEQFF.